Below are 8 T cell receptor beta chains sequenced from a single sample in a study of cytomegalovirus exposure and HLA in healthy donors. PCR used 60 Vbeta primers and 13 Jbeta primers. The method was immunoSEQ multiplex PCR; TCRdb's version includes in-frame clones alone and lacks a portion of them. The table lists 90,000 or so clones, roughly four fifths of them singletons. The sequencing sample was made of PBMCs. The source is a man aged 25 to 45 in good health and CMV-seropositive.

The chain links TRBV23-1 to TRBJ1-1; D is unresolved. TRBV23-1 is an ORF, and what it does is uncertain. The ends were cut back, 0 bases at V and 4 bases at J, with 9 bases in the middle. This CDR3 is built from 14 residues. The CDR3 bases are TGCGCCAGCAGTCAATCAGCCGGGTCCACTGAAGCTTTCTTT. Translation: CASSQSAGSTEAFF.

The chain combines TRBV10-3 with TRBJ2-1, with 11 bases lining up with TRBD2. Germline CDR1 and CDR2: ENHRY and SYGVKD. The CDR3 has 15 residues. V lost 2 bases and J lost 3; bases outside the gene matches: 0. CDR3 region: CAISEGTSGYNEQFF. The DNA for the CDR3 is TGTGCCATCAGTGAGGGGACTAGCGGCTACAATGAGCAGTTCTTC.

The V call is TRBV13, the J call TRBJ2-7; D perhaps matches TRBD2 (6 bases). Per the germline V gene, CDR1 is PRHDT and CDR2 is FYEKMQ (reference sequence). V dropped 5 bases and J dropped 3 bases, with 20 bases sitting between them. There are 16 residues in the CDR3. CDR3 coding DNA: TGTGCCAGCAGCACCTCAGTGCGGGATACCGGCTACGAGCAGTACTTC. This codes for CASSTSVRDTGYEQYF.

The genes are TRBV18 and TRBJ1-5; a weak D match, TRBD1 (6 bases). Germline CDR1 reads KGHSH; CDR2 reads LQKENI. V was trimmed by 2 bases and J by 6 bases, leaving 11 bases between them. The CDR3 is 14 residues long. The CDR3 reads CASSPGQLGQPQHF. In nucleotides, the CDR3 is TGTGCCAGCTCACCAGGACAGTTGGGTCAGCCCCAGCATTTT.

The chain employs TRBV6-5 and TRBJ2-7; TRBD1 agrees at 8 bases. This CDR3 has 15 amino acids. V trimming: 3 bases; J trimming: 0 bases; junction bases outside the gene matches: 4. Germline CDR1 and CDR2: MNHEY and SVGAGI. CDR3 amino acids: CASSYSGQGSYEQYF. In nucleotides, the CDR3 is TGTGCCAGCAGTTATTCAGGACAGGGCTCCTACGAGCAGTACTTC.

The V and J genes are TRBV27 and TRBJ2-2; possibly TRBD2 for D (6 bases). V was trimmed by 3 bases and J by 5 bases, leaving 16 bases between them. The CDR3 sequence is 16 residues long. The germline V gene encodes CDR1 MNHEY and CDR2 SMNVEV (reference sequence). The CDR3 DNA reads TGTGCCAGCAGTTTTGGAAGGGGCGCGGGGACCGGGGAGCTGTTTTTT. Translating it yields CASSFGRGAGTGELFF.

This clone has a handful of counts. The rearrangement uses TRBV6-5 and TRBJ1-2, with D perhaps matching TRBD1 (6 bases). This CDR3 comprises 14 residues. In germline, CDR1 is MNHEY, CDR2 SVGAGI. V was trimmed by 5 bases and J by 2 bases, leaving 12 bases between them. CDR3 protein: CASSKPTGNYGYTF. The CDR3, as DNA: TGTGCCAGCAGTAAGCCCACAGGGAACTATGGCTACACCTTC.

The chain uses TRBV4-3 and TRBJ1-1; 10 nucleotides match TRBD1. This CDR3 is built from 15 residues. The V gene end was trimmed by 4 bases and the J gene end by 3 bases; junction bases not matched to a gene: 5. The germline V gene has CDR1 LGHNA and CDR2 YSLEER. CDR3 amino acids: CASSRSGTGDTEAFF. Here the CDR3 DNA reads TGCGCCAGCAGCCGATCCGGGACAGGGGACACTGAAGCTTTCTTT.